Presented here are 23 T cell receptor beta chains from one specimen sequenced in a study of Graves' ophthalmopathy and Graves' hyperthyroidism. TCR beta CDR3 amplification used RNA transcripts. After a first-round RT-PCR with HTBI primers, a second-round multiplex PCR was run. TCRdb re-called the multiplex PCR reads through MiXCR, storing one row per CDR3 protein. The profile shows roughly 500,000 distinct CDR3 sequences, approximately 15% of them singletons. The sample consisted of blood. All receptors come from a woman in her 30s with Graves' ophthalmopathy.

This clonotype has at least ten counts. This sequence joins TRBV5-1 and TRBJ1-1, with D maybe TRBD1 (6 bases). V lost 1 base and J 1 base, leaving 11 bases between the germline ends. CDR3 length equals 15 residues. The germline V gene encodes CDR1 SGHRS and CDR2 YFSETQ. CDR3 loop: CASSLSQGSNTEAFF. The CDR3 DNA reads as TGCGCCAGCAGCTTGTCACAGGGATCGAACACTGAAGCTTTCTTT. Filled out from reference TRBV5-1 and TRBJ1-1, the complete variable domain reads KAGVTQTPRYLIKTRGQQVTLSCSPISGHRSVSWYQQTPGQGLQFLFEYFSETQRNKGNFPGRFSGRQFSNSRSEMNVSTLELGDSALYLCASSLSQGSNTEAFFGQGTRLTVV.

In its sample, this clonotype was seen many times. CDR3 sequence (DNA): TGTGCCTGGAGTGGGTCCTACGAGCAGTACTTC. As protein: CAWSGSYEQYF. The genes are TRBV30 and TRBJ2-7; D uncertain. The CDR3 covers 11 residues. V dropped 1 base and J dropped 1 base, with 2 bases sitting between them. Germline-derived CDR1 and CDR2 are GTSNPN and SVGIG (reference sequence).

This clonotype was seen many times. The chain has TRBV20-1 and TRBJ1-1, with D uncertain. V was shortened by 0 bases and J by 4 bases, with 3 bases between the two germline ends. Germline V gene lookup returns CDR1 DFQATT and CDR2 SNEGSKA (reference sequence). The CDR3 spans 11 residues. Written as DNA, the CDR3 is TGCAGTGCTAGAGACGCCACTGAAGCTTTCTTT. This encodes CSARDATEAFF.

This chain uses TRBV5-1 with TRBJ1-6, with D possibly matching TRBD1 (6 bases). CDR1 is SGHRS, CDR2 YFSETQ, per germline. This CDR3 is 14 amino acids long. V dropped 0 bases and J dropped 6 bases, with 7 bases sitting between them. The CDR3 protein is CASSLEDSNSPLHF. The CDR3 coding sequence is TGCGCCAGCAGCTTGGAGGACAGTAATTCACCCCTCCACTTT.

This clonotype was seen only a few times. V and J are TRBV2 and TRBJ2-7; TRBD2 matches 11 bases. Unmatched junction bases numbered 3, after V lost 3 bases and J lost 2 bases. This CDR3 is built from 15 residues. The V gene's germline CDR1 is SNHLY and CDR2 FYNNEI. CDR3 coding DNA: TGTGCCAGCAGTGAGAGTAGCGGGAGGGCCTACGAGCAGTACTTC. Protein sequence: CASSESSGRAYEQYF.

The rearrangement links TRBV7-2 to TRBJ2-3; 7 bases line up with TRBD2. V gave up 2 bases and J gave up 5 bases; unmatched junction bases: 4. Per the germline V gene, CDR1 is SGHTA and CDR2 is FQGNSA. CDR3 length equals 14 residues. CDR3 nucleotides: TGTGCCAGCAGCTTATGGACTAGTGTAGATACGCAGTATTTT. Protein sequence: CASSLWTSVDTQYF.

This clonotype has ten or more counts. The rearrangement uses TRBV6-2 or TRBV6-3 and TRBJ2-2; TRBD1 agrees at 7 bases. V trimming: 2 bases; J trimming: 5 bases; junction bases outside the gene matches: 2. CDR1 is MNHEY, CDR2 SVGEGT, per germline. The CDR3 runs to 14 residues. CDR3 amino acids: CASSYPDRTGELFF. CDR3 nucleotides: TGTGCCAGCAGTTACCCGGACAGGACCGGGGAGCTGTTTTTT.

For the CDR3, the DNA is TGTGCCAGCAGCTTAGCGGGACCGGGGACCGGGGAGCTGTTTTTT. Protein: CASSLAGPGTGELFF. The rearrangement joins TRBV7-8 to TRBJ2-2; D may be TRBD1 or TRBD2 (5 bases each). Trimming took off 0 bases at V and 5 bases at J, with 10 bases between the two ends. Germline V lookup: CDR1 SGHVS, CDR2 FQNEAQ. The CDR3 runs to 15 residues.

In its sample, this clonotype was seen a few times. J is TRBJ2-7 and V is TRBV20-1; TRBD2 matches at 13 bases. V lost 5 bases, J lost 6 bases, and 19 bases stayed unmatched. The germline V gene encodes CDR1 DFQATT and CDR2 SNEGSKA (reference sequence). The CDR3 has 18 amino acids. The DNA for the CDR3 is TGCAGTGCTGGGGGGTTGGGACTAGCGGGATCTAGGGGTGGCGAGCAGTACTTC. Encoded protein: CSAGGLGLAGSRGGEQYF.

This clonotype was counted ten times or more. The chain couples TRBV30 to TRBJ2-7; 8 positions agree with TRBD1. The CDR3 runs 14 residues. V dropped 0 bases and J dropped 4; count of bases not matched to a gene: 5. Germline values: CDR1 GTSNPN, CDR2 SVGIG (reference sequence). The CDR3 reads CAWSVRNRGYEQYF. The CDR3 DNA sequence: TGTGCCTGGAGTGTACGGAACAGGGGGTACGAGCAGTACTTC.

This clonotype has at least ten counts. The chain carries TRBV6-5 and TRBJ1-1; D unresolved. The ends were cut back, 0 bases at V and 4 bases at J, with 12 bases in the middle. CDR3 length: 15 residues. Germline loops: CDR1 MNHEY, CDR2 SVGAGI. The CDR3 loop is CASSYSGGITTEAFF. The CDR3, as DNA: TGTGCCAGCAGTTACTCTGGAGGGATTACCACTGAAGCTTTCTTT.

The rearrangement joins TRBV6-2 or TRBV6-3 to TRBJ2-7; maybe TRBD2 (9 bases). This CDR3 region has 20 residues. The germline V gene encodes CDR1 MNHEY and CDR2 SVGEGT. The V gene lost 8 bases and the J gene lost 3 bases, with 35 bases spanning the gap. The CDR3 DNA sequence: TGTGCCAGCCGCAGGGGGTCACCGCAGGGGGCGGCTAGCGGGGACTACGAGCAGTACTTC. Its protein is CASRRGSPQGAASGDYEQYF.

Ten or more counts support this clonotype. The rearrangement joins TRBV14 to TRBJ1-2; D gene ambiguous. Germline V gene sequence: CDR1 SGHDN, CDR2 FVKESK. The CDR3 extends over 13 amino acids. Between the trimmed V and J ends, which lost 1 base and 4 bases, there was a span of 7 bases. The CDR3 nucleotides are TGTGCCAGCAGCCAAGTCCCGTCCTATGGCTACACCTTC. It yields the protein CASSQVPSYGYTF. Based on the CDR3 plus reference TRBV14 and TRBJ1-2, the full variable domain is EAGVTQFPSHSVIEKGQTVTLRCDPISGHDNLYWYRRVMGKEIKFLLHFVKESKQDESGMPNNRFLAERTGGTYSTLKVQPAELEDSGVYFCASSQVPSYGYTFGSGTRLTVV.

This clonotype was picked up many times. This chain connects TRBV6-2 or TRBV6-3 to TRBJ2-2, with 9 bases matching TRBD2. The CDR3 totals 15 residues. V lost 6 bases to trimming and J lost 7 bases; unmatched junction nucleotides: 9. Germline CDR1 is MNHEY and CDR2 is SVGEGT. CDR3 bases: TGTGCCAGCAGAAATAGCGGGAGAGAGAGCGGGGAGCTGTTTTTT. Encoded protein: CASRNSGRESGELFF.

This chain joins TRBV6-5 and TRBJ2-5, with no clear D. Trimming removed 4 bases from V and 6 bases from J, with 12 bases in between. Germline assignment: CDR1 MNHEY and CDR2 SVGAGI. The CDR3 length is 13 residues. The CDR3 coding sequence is TGTGCCAGCAGTTCTTGGGGTAGCAAGACCCAGTACTTC. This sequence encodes CASSSWGSKTQYF.

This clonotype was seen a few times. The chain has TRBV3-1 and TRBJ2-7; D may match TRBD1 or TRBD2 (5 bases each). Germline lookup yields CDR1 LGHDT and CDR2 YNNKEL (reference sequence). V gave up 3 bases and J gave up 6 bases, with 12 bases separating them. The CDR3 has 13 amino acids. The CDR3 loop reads CASSHTRDAEQYF. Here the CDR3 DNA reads TGTGCCAGCAGCCATACCCGGGACGCCGAGCAGTACTTC.

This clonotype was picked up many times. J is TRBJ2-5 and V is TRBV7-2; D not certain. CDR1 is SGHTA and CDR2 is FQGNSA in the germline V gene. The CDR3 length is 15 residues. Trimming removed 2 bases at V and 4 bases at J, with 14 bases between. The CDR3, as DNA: TGTGCCAGCAGCTTATCGGCGGTTAGAGGAGAGACCCAGTACTTC. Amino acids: CASSLSAVRGETQYF.

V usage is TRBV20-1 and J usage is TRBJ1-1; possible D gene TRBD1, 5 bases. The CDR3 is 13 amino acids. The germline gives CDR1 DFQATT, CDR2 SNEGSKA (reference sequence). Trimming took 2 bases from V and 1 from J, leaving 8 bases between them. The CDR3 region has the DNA TGCAGTGCTAGAAGGGGTCCGAACACTGAAGCTTTCTTT. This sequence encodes CSARRGPNTEAFF.

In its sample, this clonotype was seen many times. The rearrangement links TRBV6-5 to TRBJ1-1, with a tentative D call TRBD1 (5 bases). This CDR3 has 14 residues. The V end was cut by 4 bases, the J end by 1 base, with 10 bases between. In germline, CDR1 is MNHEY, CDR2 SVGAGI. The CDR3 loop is CASSSQGQNTEAFF. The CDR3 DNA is TGTGCCAGCAGTTCCCAGGGCCAGAACACTGAAGCTTTCTTT.

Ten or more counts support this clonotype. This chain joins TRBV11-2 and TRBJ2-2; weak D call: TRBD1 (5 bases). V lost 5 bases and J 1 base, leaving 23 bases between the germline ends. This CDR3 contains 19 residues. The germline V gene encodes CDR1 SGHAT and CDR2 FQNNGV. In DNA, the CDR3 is TGTGCCAGCAGCCCAAAAGGCCTGCCAGGGCCGAGGAACACCGGGGAGCTGTTTTTT. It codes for CASSPKGLPGPRNTGELFF.

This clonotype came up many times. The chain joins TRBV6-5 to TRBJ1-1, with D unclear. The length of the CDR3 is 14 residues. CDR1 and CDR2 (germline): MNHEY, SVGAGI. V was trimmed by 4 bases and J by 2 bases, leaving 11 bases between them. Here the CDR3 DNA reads TGTGCCAGCAGTTTGAAGGGAGCAAACACTGAAGCTTTCTTT. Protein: CASSLKGANTEAFF.

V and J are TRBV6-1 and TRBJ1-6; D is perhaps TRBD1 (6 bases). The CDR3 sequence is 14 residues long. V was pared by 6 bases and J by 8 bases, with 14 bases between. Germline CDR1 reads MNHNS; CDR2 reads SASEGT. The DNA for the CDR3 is TGTGCCAGCAGCAATACGGGGGCAGATTCACCCCTCCACTTT. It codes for CASSNTGADSPLHF.

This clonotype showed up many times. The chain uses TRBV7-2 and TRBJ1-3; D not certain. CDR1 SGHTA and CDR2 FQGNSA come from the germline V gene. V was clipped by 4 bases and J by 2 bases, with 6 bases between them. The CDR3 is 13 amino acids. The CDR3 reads CASSYGPGNTIYF. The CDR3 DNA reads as TGTGCCAGCAGCTACGGGCCTGGAAACACCATATATTTT.